These T cell receptor beta chains were read from a single sample in a study of cytomegalovirus exposure and HLA in healthy donors. Assay: immunoSEQ multiplex PCR; the TCRdb copy retains only in-frame clones and omits some. In all, the sample yields over 100,000 clones. The material sequenced was PBMCs. The receptors stem from a man aged 35 to 55 in good health and CMV-seropositive. Each CDR3 is given with its conserved first and last residue.

v_call,j_call,cdr3_aa
TRBV28,TRBJ2-2,CASSIVAGGSTGELFF
TRBV4-1,TRBJ1-1,CASWDRAPDTEAFF
TRBV7-3,TRBJ2-3,CASSFSGTPDTQYF
TRBV6-5,TRBJ2-1,CASSSPGGKYNEQFF
TRBV5-6,TRBJ1-5,CASSWGGGDQPQHF
TRBV4-1,TRBJ1-1,CASSHPPDRGDTEAFF
TRBV4-1,TRBJ2-3,CASSQDGQADTQYF
TRBV29-1,TRBJ2-3,CSVLLAGGLYGTQYF
TRBV9,TRBJ2-3,CASSATGGAGGADTQYF
TRBV21-1,TRBJ2-7,CASSKNLGGTSGVVYEQYF
TRBV15,TRBJ2-5,CATSRDPTSGVNQETQYF
TRBV19,TRBJ2-7,CASATTGAGHEQYF
TRBV2,.,CAGTGTGYEQYF
TRBV7-6,TRBJ1-1,CASSLERGTEAFF
TRBV11-2,TRBJ2-1,CASSLEGQGAFYNEQFF
TRBV6-5,TRBJ2-4,CASSKETSAKNIQYF
TRBV6-1,TRBJ2-7,CASRLLTGSGEQYF
TRBV5-5,TRBJ1-2,CASSLSGTGFRGYTF
TRBV19,TRBJ2-3,CASSIGVTDTQYF
TRBV7-9,TRBJ2-5,CASSLDTLAGEETQYF
TRBV5-1,TRBJ2-2,CASSYGLAGRQDTGELFF
TRBV7-9,TRBJ2-7,CASSSRLAGEFYEQYF
TRBV18,TRBJ1-2,CASSGTGTGEGYTF